This TCR beta chain is drawn from a study of CD8 T cells in Susac syndrome. This clonotype was seen a single time. RNA was extracted with the RNeasy kit, and a quantity of about 0.45 to 1 ug was reverse transcribed using random hexamers. Across 54 Vbeta and 13 Jbeta, immunoSEQ multiplex PCR amplified TCR beta CDR3. MiXCR was run by TCRdb on the immunoSEQ multiplex PCR reads, yielding one entry per CDR3 protein. The sample shows more than 150,000 distinct CDR3 sequences, roughly 96% of them seen only once. V lost 1 base to trimming and J lost 2 bases; unmatched junction nucleotides: 5. Germline V gene data show CDR1 as SEHNR and CDR2 as FQNEAQ (reference sequence). The CDR3 extends over 16 amino acids.

The clonotype comes from a human donor with Susac syndrome. Material: CD4+ T cells from PBMCs. V and J are TRBV7-9 and TRBJ2-3; 8 bases map to TRBD2. DNA for the CDR3: TGTGCCAGCAGCTTAGAAGTAGCGGGGCCCACAGATACGCAGTATTTT. This encodes CASSLEVAGPTDTQYF.